The following is a TCR beta chain sequence with its context. Its antigen remains unknown. This CDR3 is 13 amino acids long. Germline CDR1 MNHEY, CDR2 SMNVEV (reference sequence). V lost 5 bases to trimming and J lost 7 bases; unmatched junction nucleotides: 2. The source of the sample is a study of cytomegalovirus exposure and HLA in healthy donors. The study, taken as a whole, reports: There were reportedly fewer N-insertions in an Asian-associated ancestry cluster than the approximately 600-donor mean, in a later analysis.

Vbeta (60) and Jbeta (13) primers were used in the PCR. The repertoire was sequenced with immunoSEQ multiplex PCR; TCRdb's copy has only in-frame clones and lacks some. The sample shows some 150,000 clones, 76% of them seen only once. The receptor was isolated from a man in his sixties in good health and CMV-seronegative. The sample comprised PBMCs. This chain uses TRBV27 with TRBJ1-6, with 7 bases matching TRBD1. The CDR3 loop is CASSRTGNSPLHF. The CDR3 DNA reads TGTGCCAGCAGTCGGACAGGAAATTCACCCCTCCACTTT.